The 16 T cell receptor beta chains below were found in one sample sequenced in a study of cytomegalovirus exposure and HLA in healthy donors. 13 Jbeta primers and 60 Vbeta primers were used for the PCR. TCRdb keeps only in-frame clones here, not all; method: immunoSEQ multiplex PCR. The table has about 160,000 clones, approximately 80% seen once. Sample: PBMCs. These receptors were taken from a young woman in good health and CMV-seronegative.

The V and J genes are TRBV29-1 and TRBJ1-1; perhaps TRBD1 as D (6 bases). With 0 bases removed from V and 6 bases from J, the gap between germline ends came to 11 bases. From germline, CDR1 is SQVTM and CDR2 ANQGSEA. This CDR3 is built from 13 residues. The CDR3 nucleotides read TGCAGCGTTGAAGAAATAGACAGGCCTGAAGCTTTCTTT. Translating it yields CSVEEIDRPEAFF.

The V and J genes are TRBV19 and TRBJ1-1, with a possible D match to TRBD1 (5 bases). Germline lookup yields CDR1 LNHDA and CDR2 SQIVND (reference sequence). V lost 6 bases, J lost 1 base, and 18 bases lay in between. This CDR3 spans 16 amino acids. CDR3 sequence reads: CASRRMGGAKNTEAFF. CDR3 nucleotides: TGTGCCAGTAGGCGTATGGGAGGGGCCAAGAACACTGAAGCTTTCTTT. The whole variable domain, filled in from reference TRBV19 and TRBJ1-1, reads DGGITQSPKYLFRKEGQNVTLSCEQNLNHDAMYWYRQDPGQGLRLIYYSQIVNDFQKGDIAEGYSVSREKKESFPLTVTSAQKNPTAFYLCASRRMGGAKNTEAFFGQGTRLTVV.

The chain recombines TRBV5-4 with TRBJ2-4; no clear D gene. This CDR3 region has 11 residues. Germline CDR1 is SGHNT and CDR2 is YYREEE (reference sequence). V was clipped by 1 base and J by 7 bases, with 3 bases between them. The CDR3 coding sequence is TGTGCCAGCAGCTTGTATAACATTCAGTACTTC. This gives the protein CASSLYNIQYF. Full variable domain (remainder filled in from reference TRBV5-4 and TRBJ2-4): ETGVTQSPTHLIKTRGQQVTLRCSSQSGHNTVSWYQQALGQGPQFIFQYYREEENGRGNFPPRFSGLQFPNYSSELNVNALELDDSALYLCASSLYNIQYFGAGTRLSVL.

The chain is built from TRBV28 and TRBJ1-3; 10 bases fit TRBD1. The CDR3 is 15 amino acids. Germline lookup yields CDR1 MDHEN and CDR2 SYDVKM. J was trimmed by 3 bases and V by 6 bases; bases with no gene match: 5. CDR3 in DNA: TGTGCCAGCAGCACGGACAGGGGGGGTGGAAACACCATATATTTT. The encoded protein is CASSTDRGGGNTIYF.

The chain combines TRBV5-1 with TRBJ2-3; 10 positions match TRBD2. V lost 3 bases to trimming and J lost 4 bases; unmatched junction nucleotides: 14. Germline lookup yields CDR1 SGHRS and CDR2 YFSETQ. The CDR3 has 18 residues. The CDR3 sequence: CASSSGGRLAGGADTQYF. CDR3 coding DNA: TGCGCCAGCAGCTCGGGTGGTCGGTTAGCGGGGGGTGCAGATACGCAGTATTTT.

This chain joins TRBV28 and TRBJ1-6; maybe TRBD1 (6 bases). The CDR3 spans 17 residues. Germline-derived CDR1 and CDR2 are MDHEN and SYDVKM. With 9 bases removed from V and 4 bases from J, the gap between germline ends came to 22 bases. The CDR3 sequence: CASGGSRDKDYNSPLHF. CDR3 DNA: TGTGCCAGTGGTGGATCCCGGGACAAGGATTATAATTCACCCCTCCACTTT.

The rearrangement joins TRBV30 to TRBJ1-6; TRBD1 is a possible D gene (6 bases). The germline CDR1 and CDR2 sequences are GTSNPN and SVGIG (reference sequence). This CDR3 has 15 amino acids. Trimming took 4 bases from V and 0 from J, leaving 10 bases between them. The CDR3 sequence is CAWNPDSSYNSPLHF. In DNA form, the CDR3 reads TGTGCCTGGAATCCGGACAGCTCCTATAATTCACCCCTCCACTTT.

This clone has just a few counts. J is TRBJ2-4 and V is TRBV30; 10 nucleotides line up with TRBD2. The CDR3 runs to 15 residues. After removal of 0 bases from V and 7 bases from J, the junction contained 6 bases not matched to a gene. CDR1 and CDR2 from the germline V gene are GTSNPN and SVGIG (reference sequence). The CDR3 spells CAWSVGSGGANIQYF. The CDR3 region has the DNA TGTGCCTGGAGTGTCGGGAGCGGGGGGGCCAACATTCAGTACTTC.

V gene TRBV6-1 combines with J gene TRBJ1-5; no firm D call. The CDR3 loop spans 13 amino acids. Germline V CDR1 and CDR2: MNHNS, SASEGT. V was trimmed by 9 bases and J by 4 bases, leaving 13 bases between them. The CDR3 is CASEAGRNQPQHF. The CDR3 DNA is TGTGCCAGTGAGGCGGGCAGGAATCAGCCCCAGCATTTT.

The chain has TRBV7-9 and TRBJ2-5; 8 positions agree with TRBD2. The V gene end was trimmed by 5 bases and the J gene end by 3 bases; junction bases not matched to a gene: 14. Germline assignment: CDR1 SEHNR and CDR2 FQNEAQ (reference sequence). The CDR3 runs 17 residues. The CDR3 nucleotides read TGTGCCAGCAGCAGGCCCGGGAGGGGCCGACCTAAAGAGACCCAGTACTTC. Amino acid sequence: CASSRPGRGRPKETQYF.

V usage is TRBV7-9 and J usage is TRBJ1-2; no clear D. Per the germline V gene, CDR1 is SEHNR and CDR2 is FQNEAQ (reference sequence). The CDR3 runs 14 residues. The ends were cut back, 4 bases at V and 6 bases at J, with 15 bases in the middle. This CDR3 is CASSSPGFGNGYTF. CDR3 in DNA: TGTGCCAGCAGCTCGCCGGGGTTCGGGAATGGCTACACCTTC.

This chain uses TRBV5-1 with TRBJ1-2; D remains unclear. Trimming stripped 0 bases from V and 0 bases from J, with 12 bases between. CDR1 and CDR2 (germline): SGHRS, YFSETQ. This CDR3 is built from 16 residues. The CDR3 DNA is TGCGCCAGCAGCTTGGGGAACCGGGAGGCTAACTATGGCTACACCTTC. Its translation: CASSLGNREANYGYTF.

The CDR3: CASSYTGETQYF. DNA of the CDR3: TGTGCCAGCAGTTACACTGGTGAGACCCAGTACTTC. The V gene is TRBV6-5, the J gene TRBJ2-5, with no clear D. V lost 2 bases to trimming and J lost 5 bases, with 6 bases between them. The CDR3 sequence is 12 residues long. From germline, CDR1 is MNHEY and CDR2 SVGAGI.

The chain employs TRBV18 and TRBJ1-2, with unresolved D. The CDR3 has 17 amino acids. Trimming took 3 bases from V and 4 from J, leaving 21 bases between them. Germline V lookup: CDR1 KGHSH, CDR2 LQKENI. The CDR3 loop is CASSPVHRESWSYGYTF. As DNA, the CDR3 is TGTGCCAGCTCACCGGTACATAGGGAGTCATGGAGCTATGGCTACACCTTC.

The V and J genes are TRBV4-1 and TRBJ2-1; 12 nucleotides agree with TRBD2. V lost 6 bases and J lost 4; bases outside the gene matches: 7. CDR3 length: 16 amino acids. In germline, CDR1 is MGHRA, CDR2 YSYEKL. CDR3 amino acids: CASSLTLAGGYNEQFF. DNA for the CDR3: TGCGCCAGCAGTCTCACCCTAGCGGGGGGGTACAATGAGCAGTTCTTC.

In its sample, this clone was seen once. The V gene is TRBV4-1, the J gene TRBJ2-6; D is ambiguous. Trimming removed 1 base at V and 0 bases at J, with 16 bases between. Germline V gene data show CDR1 as MGHRA and CDR2 as YSYEKL. The CDR3 has 19 residues. In nucleotides, the CDR3 is TGCGCCAGCAGCCAAGCTCCCTGGGCCCCAAGCTCTGGGGCCAACGTCCTGACTTTC. This encodes CASSQAPWAPSSGANVLTF.